The present T cell receptor (beta chain) was sequenced within a study of cytomegalovirus exposure and HLA in healthy donors. Study outcomes and limitations: An analysis was carried out at a later point. It showed that HLA-associated TCR beta chains were more clonally expanded than equally common non-associated chains. Sequencing depth across donors, presence/absence analyses assumed, was roughly uniform.

The CDR3 consists of 15 residues. V trimming: 3 bases; J trimming: 4 bases; junction bases outside the gene matches: 4. Germline CDR1 MNHNS, CDR2 SASEGT. This clone has just a few counts. Its antigen is still unknown. Researchers ran the PCR with 60 Vbeta and 13 Jbeta primers. Assay used: immunoSEQ multiplex PCR; TCRdb lists only in-frame clones, some missing. The sample has 150,000 to 200,000 clones, about 70% seen once. The rearrangement uses TRBV6-1 and TRBJ1-2, with 11 bases identical to TRBD1. The sequence came from a woman aged 30 to 39 in good health and CMV-seronegative. The sample consisted of PBMCs. DNA of the CDR3: TGTGCCAGCAGTGAGGGGGACAGGGGGGGCTATGGCTACACCTTC. The encoded protein is CASSEGDRGGYGYTF.